A selection of T cell receptor beta chains follows, all from one sample in a study of T cell responses to AZD1222 COVID-19 vaccine. Sequencing used immunoSEQ multiplex PCR; TCRdb keeps in-frame clones, though not all of them. The data show about 140,000 clones, roughly nine tenths seen once. This specimen was peripheral blood, taken on day 0 of AZD1222 vaccination. All receptors come from an adult in good health. The CDR3 runs from the conserved cysteine through the conserved F or W. A D gene is named only where the DNA matches it firmly. Some rows mark clone size as missing; the rest say once, few, many or name a class of expanded clone.

d_call: NA; j_call: TRBJ2-1; v_call: TRBV6-5; clone_size: NA; cdr3_nt: TGTGCCAGCAGTTACTCGTCTAGCAGCTCCTACAATGAGCAGTTCTTC; cdr3_aa: CASSYSSSSSYNEQFF
d_call: TRBD1; j_call: TRBJ2-3; v_call: TRBV11-3; clone_size: NA; cdr3_nt: TGTGCCAGCAGCTTAGGAAGAACCGGGACAGGGGGCCTGGATACGCAGTATTTT; cdr3_aa: CASSLGRTGTGGLDTQYF
d_call: NA; j_call: TRBJ1-1; v_call: TRBV14; clone_size: NA; cdr3_nt: TGTGCCAGCAGCCAAGAAGCAGAGAACACTGAAGCTTTCTTT; cdr3_aa: CASSQEAENTEAFF
d_call: NA; j_call: TRBJ1-6; v_call: TRBV7-8; clone_size: NA; cdr3_nt: TGTGCCAGCAGCCGACAGGCTTCACCCCTCCACTTT; cdr3_aa: CASSRQASPLHF
d_call: NA; j_call: TRBJ2-7; v_call: TRBV6-5; clone_size: NA; cdr3_nt: TGTGCCAGCAGCCTCCGGGACATTGGCTACGAGCAGTACTTC; cdr3_aa: CASSLRDIGYEQYF
d_call: NA; j_call: TRBJ1-5; v_call: TRBV9; clone_size: NA; cdr3_nt: TGTGCCAGCAGTGGGGCGTCGGTGGATCAGCCCCAGCATTTT; cdr3_aa: CASSGASVDQPQHF
d_call: TRBD1; j_call: TRBJ1-3; v_call: TRBV5-1; clone_size: few; cdr3_nt: TGCGCCAGCAGCTTGTGGGGACAGGGTGGTGGAAACACCATATATTTT; cdr3_aa: CASSLWGQGGGNTIYF
d_call: TRBD2; j_call: TRBJ2-3; v_call: TRBV9; clone_size: few; cdr3_nt: TGTGCCAGCAGCGGCGGGACTAGCGGACTCACAGATACGCAGTATTTT; cdr3_aa: CASSGGTSGLTDTQYF
d_call: NA; j_call: TRBJ1-3; v_call: TRBV27; clone_size: NA; cdr3_nt: TGTGCCAGCGGACAACAGAGCTCTGGAAACACCATATATTTT; cdr3_aa: CASGQQSSGNTIYF
d_call: NA; j_call: TRBJ2-7; v_call: TRBV2; clone_size: NA; cdr3_nt: TGTGCCAGCAGCGTATACTTGGAGCAGTACTTC; cdr3_aa: CASSVYLEQYF
d_call: NA; j_call: TRBJ1-5; v_call: TRBV28; clone_size: NA; cdr3_nt: TGTGCCAGCAGTCTTCGACAGGACCGACAGCCCCAGCATTTT; cdr3_aa: CASSLRQDRQPQHF
d_call: TRBD1; j_call: TRBJ2-7; v_call: TRBV11-2; clone_size: NA; cdr3_nt: TGTGCCAGCAGCTTAGGGGGGACAGGGACCTACGAGCAGTACTTC; cdr3_aa: CASSLGGTGTYEQYF
d_call: NA; j_call: TRBJ1-2; v_call: TRBV27; clone_size: NA; cdr3_nt: TGTGCCAGCAGTCCGGACAGACCAAACTATGGCTACACCTTC; cdr3_aa: CASSPDRPNYGYTF
d_call: NA; j_call: TRBJ1-2; v_call: TRBV4-1; clone_size: NA; cdr3_nt: TGCGCCAGCAGCCAAGGGACAGCCTATGGCTACACCTTC; cdr3_aa: CASSQGTAYGYTF
d_call: TRBD2; j_call: TRBJ2-1; v_call: TRBV5-1; clone_size: NA; cdr3_nt: TGCGCCAGCAGCTTCCCCGGGACTAGCGGATACAATGAGCAGTTCTTC; cdr3_aa: CASSFPGTSGYNEQFF
d_call: NA; j_call: TRBJ2-7; v_call: TRBV4-1; clone_size: NA; cdr3_nt: TGCGCCAGCAGCCAAGATTCTCGCTACGAGCAGTACTTC; cdr3_aa: CASSQDSRYEQYF
d_call: NA; j_call: TRBJ2-1; v_call: TRBV14; clone_size: NA; cdr3_nt: TGTGCCAGCAGCCAAGCCCCGACTAGTGAGCAGTTCTTC; cdr3_aa: CASSQAPTSEQFF
d_call: NA; j_call: TRBJ2-1; v_call: TRBV28; clone_size: NA; cdr3_nt: TGTGCCAGCAGTTCGGGACTTCTCGAATACTTCTTC; cdr3_aa: CASSSGLLEYFF
d_call: NA; j_call: TRBJ1-1; v_call: TRBV5-6; clone_size: NA; cdr3_nt: TGTGCCAGCATCCCGGGGGGGAGGTCGAATACTGAAGCTTTCTTT; cdr3_aa: CASIPGGRSNTEAFF
d_call: NA; j_call: TRBJ1-4; v_call: TRBV7-2; clone_size: NA; cdr3_nt: TGTGCCAGCAGGCCGATGGGCCAACCCAATGAAAAACTGTTTTTT; cdr3_aa: CASRPMGQPNEKLFF
d_call: NA; j_call: TRBJ2-7; v_call: TRBV5-1; clone_size: NA; cdr3_nt: TGCGCCAGCAGCTTGGGGGGTGGTCAGGACGAGCAGTACTTC; cdr3_aa: CASSLGGGQDEQYF
d_call: NA; j_call: TRBJ1-5; v_call: TRBV18; clone_size: NA; cdr3_nt: TGTGCCAGCTCACCGGACCGATCCAATCAGCCCCAGCATTTT; cdr3_aa: CASSPDRSNQPQHF
d_call: NA; j_call: TRBJ1-4; v_call: TRBV28; clone_size: NA; cdr3_nt: TGTGCCAGCAGTTTAGGAGGGGTGTCTAATGAAAAACTGTTTTTT; cdr3_aa: CASSLGGVSNEKLFF
d_call: NA; j_call: TRBJ2-2; v_call: TRBV9; clone_size: NA; cdr3_nt: TGTGCCAGCAGCCTCATCCCAGAGAACACCGGGGAGCTGTTTTTT; cdr3_aa: CASSLIPENTGELFF
d_call: NA; j_call: TRBJ1-4; v_call: TRBV5-5; clone_size: NA; cdr3_nt: TGTGCCAGCAGCTTGACAACTGGAGGTGAAAAACTGTTTTTT; cdr3_aa: CASSLTTGGEKLFF
d_call: TRBD1; j_call: TRBJ1-6; v_call: TRBV7-9; clone_size: NA; cdr3_nt: TGTGCCAGCAGTAATAGGGGACAGGGGGCTAATTCACCCCTCCACTTT; cdr3_aa: CASSNRGQGANSPLHF
d_call: NA; j_call: TRBJ1-4; v_call: TRBV4-2; clone_size: NA; cdr3_nt: TGTGCCAGCAGCGCCGCGCTAAGGGAAAAACTGTTTTTT; cdr3_aa: CASSAALREKLFF
d_call: NA; j_call: TRBJ2-1; v_call: TRBV6-5; clone_size: NA; cdr3_nt: TGTGCCAGCAGCAGATTGGACTCCAACTACAATGAGCAGTTCTTC; cdr3_aa: CASSRLDSNYNEQFF
d_call: TRBD1; j_call: TRBJ1-1; v_call: TRBV5-1; clone_size: NA; cdr3_nt: TGCGCCAGCAGCCAGGGGGGGAACACTGAAGCTTTCTTT; cdr3_aa: CASSQGGNTEAFF
d_call: NA; j_call: TRBJ2-5; v_call: TRBV14; clone_size: NA; cdr3_nt: TGTGCCAGCAGCCATTGGGGAGAGACCCAGTACTTC; cdr3_aa: CASSHWGETQYF
d_call: TRBD2; j_call: TRBJ2-3; v_call: TRBV24-1; clone_size: NA; cdr3_nt: TGTGCCACCAGTGACGGGACTAGCGGGGGGCCTGGAGATACGCAGTATTTT; cdr3_aa: CATSDGTSGGPGDTQYF
d_call: NA; j_call: TRBJ1-1; v_call: TRBV5-4; clone_size: NA; cdr3_nt: TGTGCCAGCAGCTTCCCGGGGACACCCGGGGCTGAAGCTTTCTTT; cdr3_aa: CASSFPGTPGAEAFF
d_call: NA; j_call: TRBJ1-2; v_call: TRBV11-2; clone_size: NA; cdr3_nt: TGTGCCAGCAGCTTAGAGGTGTCGCAGGGCGGCTACACCTTC; cdr3_aa: CASSLEVSQGGYTF
d_call: NA; j_call: TRBJ1-1; v_call: TRBV7-6; clone_size: NA; cdr3_nt: TGTGCCAGCAGCTTAGGTGAAGGGGTAGGGACTGAAGCTTTCTTT; cdr3_aa: CASSLGEGVGTEAFF
d_call: NA; j_call: TRBJ2-5; v_call: TRBV6-5; clone_size: NA; cdr3_nt: TGTGCCAGCAGCCGGTACCAAGAGACCCAGTACTTC; cdr3_aa: CASSRYQETQYF
d_call: NA; j_call: TRBJ2-4; v_call: TRBV28; clone_size: once; cdr3_nt: TGTGCCAGCAGTTTGGTTCCTAGTTCAGGGTGGGAGGAAAACATTCAGTACTTC; cdr3_aa: CASSLVPSSGWEENIQYF
d_call: NA; j_call: TRBJ1-1; v_call: TRBV6-1; clone_size: NA; cdr3_nt: TGTGCCAGCAGTGTAGCCGGCCGTCACCTTTTT; cdr3_aa: CASSVAGRHLF
d_call: NA; j_call: TRBJ2-1; v_call: TRBV19; clone_size: NA; cdr3_nt: TGTGCCAGTAGTATCACAGGTATGAATGAGCAGTTCTTC; cdr3_aa: CASSITGMNEQFF
d_call: NA; j_call: TRBJ2-1; v_call: TRBV19; clone_size: NA; cdr3_nt: TGTGCCAGTAGTATCACTGCGAGGGGGGGGGAAACCCTAATAGCGACAATTTACAATGAGCAGTTCTTC; cdr3_aa: CASSITARGGETLIATIYNEQFF
d_call: NA; j_call: TRBJ2-3; v_call: TRBV2; clone_size: NA; cdr3_nt: TGTGCCAGCTCTTCCCTAGCGAGGACAGATACGCAGTATTTT; cdr3_aa: CASSSLARTDTQYF
d_call: NA; j_call: TRBJ2-1; v_call: TRBV9; clone_size: NA; cdr3_nt: TGTGCCAGCAGCGTGGGGGCCATCACCAACAATGAGCAGTTCTTC; cdr3_aa: CASSVGAITNNEQFF
d_call: TRBD1; j_call: TRBJ1-1; v_call: TRBV5-1; clone_size: NA; cdr3_nt: TGCGCCAGCAGCCCGACAGGGCTGAACACTGAAGCTTTCTTT; cdr3_aa: CASSPTGLNTEAFF
d_call: NA; j_call: TRBJ2-3; v_call: TRBV6-4; clone_size: NA; cdr3_nt: TGTGCCAGCAGTGAGGGACACACAGATACGCAGTATTTT; cdr3_aa: CASSEGHTDTQYF
d_call: TRBD1; j_call: TRBJ1-2; v_call: TRBV5-1; clone_size: NA; cdr3_nt: TGCGCCAGCAGCTTGACCGGACAGGGCGTCGACTATGGCTACACCTTC; cdr3_aa: CASSLTGQGVDYGYTF
d_call: NA; j_call: TRBJ1-3; v_call: TRBV9; clone_size: NA; cdr3_nt: TGTGCCAGCAGCGGACAGTCAGGAAACACCATATATTTT; cdr3_aa: CASSGQSGNTIYF
d_call: NA; j_call: TRBJ2-1; v_call: TRBV27; clone_size: NA; cdr3_nt: TGTGCCAGCAGTTTCCAGGGAGAGGGCGAGCAGTTCTTC; cdr3_aa: CASSFQGEGEQFF
d_call: NA; j_call: TRBJ1-5; v_call: TRBV7-8; clone_size: NA; cdr3_nt: TGTGCCAGCAGCTTTCGAGGTAATACGGATCAGCCCCAGCATTTT; cdr3_aa: CASSFRGNTDQPQHF
d_call: NA; j_call: TRBJ2-2; v_call: TRBV7-2; clone_size: NA; cdr3_nt: TGTGCCAGCAGCCCTAATTGGCTGAACACCGGGGAGCTGTTTTTT; cdr3_aa: CASSPNWLNTGELFF
d_call: TRBD1; j_call: TRBJ1-1; v_call: TRBV5-1; clone_size: NA; cdr3_nt: TGCGCCAGCAGCCGAGGAGGACAGGGGGGAACTGAAGCTTTCTTT; cdr3_aa: CASSRGGQGGTEAFF
d_call: TRBD1; j_call: TRBJ1-4; v_call: TRBV5-1; clone_size: NA; cdr3_nt: TGCGCCAGCAGCTTTCATGGGACAGAGAATGAAAAACTGTTTTTT; cdr3_aa: CASSFHGTENEKLFF